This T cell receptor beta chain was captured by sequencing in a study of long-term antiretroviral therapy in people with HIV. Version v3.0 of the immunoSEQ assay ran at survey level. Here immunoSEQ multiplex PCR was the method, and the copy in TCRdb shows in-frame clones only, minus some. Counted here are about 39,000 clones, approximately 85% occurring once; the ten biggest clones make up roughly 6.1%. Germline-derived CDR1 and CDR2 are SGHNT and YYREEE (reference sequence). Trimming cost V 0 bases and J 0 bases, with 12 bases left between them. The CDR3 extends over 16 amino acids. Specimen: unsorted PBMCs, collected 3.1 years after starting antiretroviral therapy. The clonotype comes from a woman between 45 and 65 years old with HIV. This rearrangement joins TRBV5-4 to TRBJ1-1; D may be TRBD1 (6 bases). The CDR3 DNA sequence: TGTGCCAGCAGCTTGGGTAGTGGGGGCATGAACACTGAAGCTTTCTTT. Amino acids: CASSLGSGGMNTEAFF.